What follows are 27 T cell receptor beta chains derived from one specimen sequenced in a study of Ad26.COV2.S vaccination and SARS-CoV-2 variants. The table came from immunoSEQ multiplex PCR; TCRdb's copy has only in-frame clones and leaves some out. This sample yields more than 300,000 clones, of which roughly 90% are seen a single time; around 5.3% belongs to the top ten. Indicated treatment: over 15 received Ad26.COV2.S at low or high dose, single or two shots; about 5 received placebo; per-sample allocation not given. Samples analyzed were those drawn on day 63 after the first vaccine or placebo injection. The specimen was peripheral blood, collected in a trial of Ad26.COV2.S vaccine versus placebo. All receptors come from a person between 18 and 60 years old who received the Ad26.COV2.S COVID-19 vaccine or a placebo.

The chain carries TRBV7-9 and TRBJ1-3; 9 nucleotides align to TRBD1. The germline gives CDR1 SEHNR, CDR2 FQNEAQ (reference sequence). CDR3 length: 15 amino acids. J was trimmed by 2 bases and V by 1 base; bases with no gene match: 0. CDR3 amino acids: CASSLGQGAGNTIYF. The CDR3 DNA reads TGTGCCAGCAGCTTAGGACAGGGGGCTGGAAACACCATATATTTT.

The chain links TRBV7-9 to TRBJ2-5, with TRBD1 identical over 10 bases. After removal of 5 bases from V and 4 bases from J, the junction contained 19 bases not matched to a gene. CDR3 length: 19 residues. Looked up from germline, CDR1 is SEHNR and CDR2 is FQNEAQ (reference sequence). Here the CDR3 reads CASSATPGQGLFRVETQYF. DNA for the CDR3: TGTGCCAGCAGCGCTACTCCGGGACAGGGGCTTTTTCGAGTAGAGACCCAGTACTTC.

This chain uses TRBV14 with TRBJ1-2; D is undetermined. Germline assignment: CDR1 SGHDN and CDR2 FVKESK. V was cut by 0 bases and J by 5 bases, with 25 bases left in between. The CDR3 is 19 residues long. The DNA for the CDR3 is TGTGCCAGCAGCCAAGATCGGATAGGGTTCATAAACCAGACGTATGGCTACACCTTC. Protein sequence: CASSQDRIGFINQTYGYTF.

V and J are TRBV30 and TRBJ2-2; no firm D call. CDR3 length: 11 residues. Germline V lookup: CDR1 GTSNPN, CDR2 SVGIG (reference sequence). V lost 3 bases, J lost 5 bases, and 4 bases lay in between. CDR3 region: CAWSGTGELFF. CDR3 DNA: TGTGCCTGGAGCGGGACCGGGGAGCTGTTTTTT.

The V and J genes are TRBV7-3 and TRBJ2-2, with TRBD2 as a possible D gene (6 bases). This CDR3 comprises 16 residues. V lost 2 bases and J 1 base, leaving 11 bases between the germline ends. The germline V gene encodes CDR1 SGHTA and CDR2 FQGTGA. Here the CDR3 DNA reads TGTGCCAGCAGCTTAGGAGGGCAGGTGAACACCGGGGAGCTGTTTTTT. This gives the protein CASSLGGQVNTGELFF.

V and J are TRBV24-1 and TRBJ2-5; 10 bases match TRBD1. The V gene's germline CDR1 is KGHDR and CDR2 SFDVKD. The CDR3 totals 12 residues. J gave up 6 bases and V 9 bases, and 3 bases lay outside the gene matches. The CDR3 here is CATQDRGQTQYF. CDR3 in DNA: TGTGCCACCCAAGACAGGGGGCAGACCCAGTACTTC.

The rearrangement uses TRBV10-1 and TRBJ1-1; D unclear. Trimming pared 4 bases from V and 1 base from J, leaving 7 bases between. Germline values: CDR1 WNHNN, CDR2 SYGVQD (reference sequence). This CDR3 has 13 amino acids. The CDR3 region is CASSVEPNTEAFF. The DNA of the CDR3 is TGCGCCAGCAGTGTGGAACCGAACACTGAAGCTTTCTTT.

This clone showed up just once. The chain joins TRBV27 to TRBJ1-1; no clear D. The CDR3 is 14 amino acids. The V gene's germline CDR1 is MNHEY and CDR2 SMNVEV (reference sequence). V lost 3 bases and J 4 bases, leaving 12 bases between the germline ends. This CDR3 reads CASSFGIGVTEAFF. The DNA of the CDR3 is TGTGCCAGCAGTTTCGGGATAGGCGTCACTGAAGCTTTCTTT.

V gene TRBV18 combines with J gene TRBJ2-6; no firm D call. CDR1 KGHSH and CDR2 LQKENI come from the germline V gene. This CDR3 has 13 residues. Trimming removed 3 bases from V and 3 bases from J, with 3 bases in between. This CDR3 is CASSPVGANVLTF. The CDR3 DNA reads TGTGCCAGCTCACCTGTTGGGGCCAACGTCCTGACTTTC.

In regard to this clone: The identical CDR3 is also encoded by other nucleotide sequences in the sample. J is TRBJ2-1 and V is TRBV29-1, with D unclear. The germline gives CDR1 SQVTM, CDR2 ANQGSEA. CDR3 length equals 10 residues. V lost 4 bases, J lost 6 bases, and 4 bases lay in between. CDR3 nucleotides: TGCAGCGTTGGCTCCAATGAGCAGTTCTTC. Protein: CSVGSNEQFF.

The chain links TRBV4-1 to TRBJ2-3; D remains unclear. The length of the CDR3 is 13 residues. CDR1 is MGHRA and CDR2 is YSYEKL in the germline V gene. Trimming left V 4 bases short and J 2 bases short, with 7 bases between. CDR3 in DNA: TGCGCCAGCAGCCTCCCATCCACAGATACGCAGTATTTT. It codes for CASSLPSTDTQYF.

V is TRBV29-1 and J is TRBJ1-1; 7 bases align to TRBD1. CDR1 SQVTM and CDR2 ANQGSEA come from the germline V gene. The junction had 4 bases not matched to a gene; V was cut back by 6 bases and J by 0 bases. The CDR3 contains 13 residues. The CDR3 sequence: CSVSTGMNTEAFF. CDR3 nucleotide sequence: TGCAGCGTCTCGACAGGGATGAACACTGAAGCTTTCTTT.

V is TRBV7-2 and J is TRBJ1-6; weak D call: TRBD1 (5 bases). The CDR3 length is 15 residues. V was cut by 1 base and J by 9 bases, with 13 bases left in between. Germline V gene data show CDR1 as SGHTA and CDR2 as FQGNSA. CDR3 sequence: CASSLELGRGSPLHF. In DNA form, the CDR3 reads TGTGCCAGCAGCTTAGAGTTAGGGAGGGGTTCACCCCTCCACTTT.

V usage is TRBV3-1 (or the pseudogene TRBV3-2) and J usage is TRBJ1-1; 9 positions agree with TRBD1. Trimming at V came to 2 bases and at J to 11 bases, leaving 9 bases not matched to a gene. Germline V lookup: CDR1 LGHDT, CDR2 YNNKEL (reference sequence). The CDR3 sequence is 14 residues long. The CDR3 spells CASSQSSGTGWAFF. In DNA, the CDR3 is TGTGCCAGCAGCCAATCATCCGGGACAGGGTGGGCTTTCTTT.

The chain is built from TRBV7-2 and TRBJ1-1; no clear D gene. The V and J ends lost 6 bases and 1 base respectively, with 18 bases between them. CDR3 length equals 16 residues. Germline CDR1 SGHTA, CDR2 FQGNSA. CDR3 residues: CASRPSGVGRNTEAFF. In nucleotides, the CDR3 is TGTGCCAGCAGGCCCTCCGGGGTAGGCCGGAACACTGAAGCTTTCTTT.

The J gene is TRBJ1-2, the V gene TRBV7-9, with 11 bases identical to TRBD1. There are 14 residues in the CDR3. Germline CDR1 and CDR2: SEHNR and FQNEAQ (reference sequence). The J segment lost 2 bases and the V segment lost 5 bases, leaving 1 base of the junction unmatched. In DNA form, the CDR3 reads TGTGCCAGCAGCGGGGACAGGGGGAACTATGGCTACACCTTC. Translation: CASSGDRGNYGYTF.

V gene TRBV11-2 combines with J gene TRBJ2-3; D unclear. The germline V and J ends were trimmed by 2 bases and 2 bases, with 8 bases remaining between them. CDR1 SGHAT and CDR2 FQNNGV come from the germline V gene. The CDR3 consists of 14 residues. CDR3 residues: CASSLTGYTDTQYF. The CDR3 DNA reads TGTGCCAGCAGCTTAACCGGGTACACAGATACGCAGTATTTT.

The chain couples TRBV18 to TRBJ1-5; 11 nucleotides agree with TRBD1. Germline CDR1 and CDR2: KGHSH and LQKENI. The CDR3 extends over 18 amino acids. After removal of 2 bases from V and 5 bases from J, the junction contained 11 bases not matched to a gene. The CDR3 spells CASSPYTVGQGAYQPQHF. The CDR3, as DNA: TGTGCCAGCTCACCATATACCGTTGGACAGGGGGCCTATCAGCCCCAGCATTTT.

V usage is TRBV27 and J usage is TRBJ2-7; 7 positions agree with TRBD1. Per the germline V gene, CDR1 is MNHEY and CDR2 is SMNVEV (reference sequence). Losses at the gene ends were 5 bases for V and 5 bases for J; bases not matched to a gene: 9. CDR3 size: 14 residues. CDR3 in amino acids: CASSLRQGTDEQYF. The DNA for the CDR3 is TGTGCCAGCAGTCTCCGACAGGGTACGGACGAGCAGTACTTC.

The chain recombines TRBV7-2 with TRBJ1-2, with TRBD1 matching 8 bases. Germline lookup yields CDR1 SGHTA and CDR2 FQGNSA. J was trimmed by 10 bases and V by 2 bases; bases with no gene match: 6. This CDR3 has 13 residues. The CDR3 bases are TGTGCCAGCAGCTTACAGGGGGCTGGAGACTACACCTTC. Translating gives CASSLQGAGDYTF.

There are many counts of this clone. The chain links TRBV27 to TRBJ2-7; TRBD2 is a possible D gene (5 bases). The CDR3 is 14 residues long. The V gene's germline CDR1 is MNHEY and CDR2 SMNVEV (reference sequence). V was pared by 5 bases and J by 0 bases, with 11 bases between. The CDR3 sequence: CASSGWESSYEQYF. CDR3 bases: TGTGCCAGCAGTGGGTGGGAGTCCTCCTACGAGCAGTACTTC.

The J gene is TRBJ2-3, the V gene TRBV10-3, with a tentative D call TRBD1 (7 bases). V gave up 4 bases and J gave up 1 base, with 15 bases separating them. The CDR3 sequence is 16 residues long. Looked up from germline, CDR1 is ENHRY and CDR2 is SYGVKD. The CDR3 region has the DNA TGTGCCATCAGTGGTAGACAGGGAGGACGCACAGATACGCAGTATTTT. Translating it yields CAISGRQGGRTDTQYF.

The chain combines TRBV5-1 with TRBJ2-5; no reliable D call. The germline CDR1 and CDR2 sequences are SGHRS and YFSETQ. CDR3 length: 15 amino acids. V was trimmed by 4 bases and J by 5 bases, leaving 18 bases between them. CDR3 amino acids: CASSGWSLTDETQYF. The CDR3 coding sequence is TGCGCCAGCAGCGGGTGGTCCCTGACGGACGAGACCCAGTACTTC.

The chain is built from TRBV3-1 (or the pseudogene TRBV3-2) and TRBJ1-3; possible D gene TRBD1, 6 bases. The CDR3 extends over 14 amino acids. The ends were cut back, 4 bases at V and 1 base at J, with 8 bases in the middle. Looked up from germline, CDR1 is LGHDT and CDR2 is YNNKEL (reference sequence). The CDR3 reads CASSRQGSGNTIYF. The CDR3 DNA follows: TGTGCCAGCAGCCGGCAGGGGTCTGGAAACACCATATATTTT.

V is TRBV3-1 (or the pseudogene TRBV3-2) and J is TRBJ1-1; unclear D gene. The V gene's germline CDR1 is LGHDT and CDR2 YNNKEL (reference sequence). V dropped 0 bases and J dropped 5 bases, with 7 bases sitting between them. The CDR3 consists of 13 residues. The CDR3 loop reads CASSQEPPTEAFF. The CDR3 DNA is TGTGCCAGCAGCCAAGAACCCCCGACTGAAGCTTTCTTT.

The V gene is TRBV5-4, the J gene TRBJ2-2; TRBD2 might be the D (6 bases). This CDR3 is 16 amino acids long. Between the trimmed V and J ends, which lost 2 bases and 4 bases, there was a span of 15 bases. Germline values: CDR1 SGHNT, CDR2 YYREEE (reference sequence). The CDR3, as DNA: TGTGCCAGCAGCTTTAGGGCTAGCGCGGGCACCGGGGAGCTGTTTTTT. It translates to CASSFRASAGTGELFF.

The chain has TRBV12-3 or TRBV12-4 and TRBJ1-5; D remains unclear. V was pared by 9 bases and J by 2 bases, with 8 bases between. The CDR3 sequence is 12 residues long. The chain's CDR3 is CASSAGNQPQHF. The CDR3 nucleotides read TGTGCCAGTTCTGCGGGCAATCAGCCCCAGCATTTT.